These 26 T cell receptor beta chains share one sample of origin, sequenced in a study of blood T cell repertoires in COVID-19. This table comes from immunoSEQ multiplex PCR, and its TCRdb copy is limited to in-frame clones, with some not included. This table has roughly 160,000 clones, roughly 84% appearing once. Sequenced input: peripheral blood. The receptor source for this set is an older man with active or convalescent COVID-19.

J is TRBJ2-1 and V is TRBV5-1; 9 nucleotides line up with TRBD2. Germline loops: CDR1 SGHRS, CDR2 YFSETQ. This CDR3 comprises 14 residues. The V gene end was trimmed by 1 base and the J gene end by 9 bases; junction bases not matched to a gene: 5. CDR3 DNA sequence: TGCGCCAGCAGCTTGTCTAGCGGGGAGGTTGAGCAGTTCTTC. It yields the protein CASSLSSGEVEQFF.

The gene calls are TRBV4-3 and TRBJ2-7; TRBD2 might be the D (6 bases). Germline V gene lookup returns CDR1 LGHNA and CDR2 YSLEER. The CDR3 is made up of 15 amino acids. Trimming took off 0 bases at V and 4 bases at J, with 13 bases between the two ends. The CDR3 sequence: CASSQDGGLSYEQYF. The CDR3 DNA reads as TGCGCCAGCAGCCAAGATGGGGGGTTGTCATACGAGCAGTACTTC.

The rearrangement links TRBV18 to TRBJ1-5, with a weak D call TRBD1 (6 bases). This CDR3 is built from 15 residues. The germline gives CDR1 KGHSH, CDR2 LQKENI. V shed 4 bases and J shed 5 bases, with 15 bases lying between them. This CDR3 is CASSLIGTPDQPQHF. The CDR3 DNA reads TGTGCCAGCTCACTTATCGGGACACCCGATCAGCCCCAGCATTTT.

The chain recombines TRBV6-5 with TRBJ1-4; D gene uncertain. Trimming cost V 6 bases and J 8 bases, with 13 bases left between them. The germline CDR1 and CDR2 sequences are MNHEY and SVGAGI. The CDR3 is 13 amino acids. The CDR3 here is CASRRSSVEKLFF. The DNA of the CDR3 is TGTGCCAGCAGGAGGTCCTCGGTGGAAAAACTGTTTTTT.

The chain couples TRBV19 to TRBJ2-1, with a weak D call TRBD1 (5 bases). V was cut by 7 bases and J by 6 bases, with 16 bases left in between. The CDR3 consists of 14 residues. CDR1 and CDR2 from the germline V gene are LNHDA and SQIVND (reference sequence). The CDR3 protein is CASTPPGPGNEQFF. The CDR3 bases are TGTGCCAGTACCCCCCCAGGGCCTGGCAATGAGCAGTTCTTC.

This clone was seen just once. CDR3 nucleotide sequence: TGTGCCAGCACCAAAAGCGGGACAGGGGGAGGAAAACTGTTTTTT. It codes for CASTKSGTGGGKLFF. V gene TRBV6-5 combines with J gene TRBJ1-4; 11 bases are shared with TRBD1. Germline CDR1 and CDR2: MNHEY and SVGAGI. The CDR3 is 15 residues long. The trim removed 7 bases at V and 10 bases at J, leaving 11 bases unmatched.

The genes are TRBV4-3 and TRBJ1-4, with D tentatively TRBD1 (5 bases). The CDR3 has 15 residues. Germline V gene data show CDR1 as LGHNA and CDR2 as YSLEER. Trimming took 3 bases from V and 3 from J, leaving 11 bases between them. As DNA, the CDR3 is TGCGCCAGCAGCCATCTGACAGCATCTAATGAAAAACTGTTTTTT. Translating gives CASSHLTASNEKLFF.

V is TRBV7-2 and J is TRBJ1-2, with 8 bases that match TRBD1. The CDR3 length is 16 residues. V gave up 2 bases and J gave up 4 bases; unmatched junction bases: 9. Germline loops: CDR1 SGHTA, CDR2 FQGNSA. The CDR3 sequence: CASSLRGGDRRYGYTF. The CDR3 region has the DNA TGTGCCAGCAGCTTAAGGGGCGGGGACAGGCGCTATGGCTACACCTTC.

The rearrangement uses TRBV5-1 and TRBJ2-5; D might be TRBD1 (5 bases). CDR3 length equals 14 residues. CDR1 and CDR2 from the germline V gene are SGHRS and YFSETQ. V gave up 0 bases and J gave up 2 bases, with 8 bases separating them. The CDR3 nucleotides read TGCGCCAGCAGCTTGGGACAGTCACAAGAGACCCAGTACTTC. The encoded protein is CASSLGQSQETQYF.

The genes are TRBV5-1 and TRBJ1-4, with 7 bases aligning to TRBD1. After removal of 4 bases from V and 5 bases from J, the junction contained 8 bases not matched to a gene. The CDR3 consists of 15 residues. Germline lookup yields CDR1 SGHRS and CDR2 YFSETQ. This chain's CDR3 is CASSRQGGGNEKLFF. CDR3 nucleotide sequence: TGCGCCAGCAGCAGACAGGGTGGGGGGAATGAAAAACTGTTTTTT.

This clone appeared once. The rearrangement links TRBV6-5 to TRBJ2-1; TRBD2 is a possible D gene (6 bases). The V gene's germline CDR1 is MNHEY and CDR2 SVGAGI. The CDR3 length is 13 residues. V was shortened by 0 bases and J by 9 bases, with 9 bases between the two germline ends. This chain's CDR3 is CASSYSRGGEQFF. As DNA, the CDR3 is TGTGCCAGCAGTTACTCGAGGGGAGGTGAGCAGTTCTTC.

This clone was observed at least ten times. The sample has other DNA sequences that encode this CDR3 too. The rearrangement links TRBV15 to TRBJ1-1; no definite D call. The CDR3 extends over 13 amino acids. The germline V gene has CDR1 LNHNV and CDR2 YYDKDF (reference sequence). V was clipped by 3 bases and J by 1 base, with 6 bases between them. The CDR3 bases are TGTGCCACCAGCAGGGGGAGGAACACTGAAGCTTTCTTT. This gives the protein CATSRGRNTEAFF.

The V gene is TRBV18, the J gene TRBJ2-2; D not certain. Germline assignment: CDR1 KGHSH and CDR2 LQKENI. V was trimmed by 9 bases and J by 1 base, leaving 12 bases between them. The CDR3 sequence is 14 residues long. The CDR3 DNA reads TGTGCCAGTACCCCGGAGAGGAACACCGGGGAGCTGTTTTTT. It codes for CASTPERNTGELFF. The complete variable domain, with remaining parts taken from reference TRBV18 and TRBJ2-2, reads NAGVMQNPRHLVRRRGQEARLRCSPMKGHSHVYWYRQLPEEGLKFMVYLQKENIIDESGMPKERFSAEFPKEGPSILRIQQVVRGDSAAYFCASTPERNTGELFFGEGSRLTVL.

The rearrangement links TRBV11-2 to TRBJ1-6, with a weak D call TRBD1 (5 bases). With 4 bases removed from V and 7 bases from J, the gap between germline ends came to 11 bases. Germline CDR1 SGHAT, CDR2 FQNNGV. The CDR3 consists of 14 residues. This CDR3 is CASSYGGYNSPLHF. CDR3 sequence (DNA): TGTGCCAGCAGCTACGGGGGTTACAATTCACCCCTCCACTTT.

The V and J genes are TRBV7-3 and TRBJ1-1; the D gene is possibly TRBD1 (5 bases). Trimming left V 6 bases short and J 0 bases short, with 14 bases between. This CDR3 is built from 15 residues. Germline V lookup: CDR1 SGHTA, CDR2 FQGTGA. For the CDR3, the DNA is TGTGCCAGCAGACTTACAGCAGGGATGAACACTGAAGCTTTCTTT. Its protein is CASRLTAGMNTEAFF. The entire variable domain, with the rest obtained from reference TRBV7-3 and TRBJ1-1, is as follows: GAGVSQTPSNKVTEKGKYVELRCDPISGHTALYWYRQSLGQGPEFLIYFQGTGAADDSGLPNDRFFAVRPEGSVSTLKIQRTERGDSAVYLCASRLTAGMNTEAFFGQGTRLTVV.

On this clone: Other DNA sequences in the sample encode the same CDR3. The CDR3 DNA sequence: TGTGCCAGCAGCTTAGGGGGGGGCAATCAGCCCCAGCATTTT. It is translated as CASSLGGGNQPQHF. The chain joins TRBV7-2 to TRBJ1-5, with D possibly TRBD1 on 5 matching bases. The germline V gene has CDR1 SGHTA and CDR2 FQGNSA. Trimming removed 1 base from V and 2 bases from J, with 6 bases in between. The CDR3 covers 14 residues.

CDR3 sequence (DNA): TGTGCCAGCCCCAGCGCAGGGCCCTACGAGCAGTACTTC. This encodes CASPSAGPYEQYF. This chain links TRBV3-1 (or the pseudogene TRBV3-2) with TRBJ2-7; a possible D gene is TRBD1 (5 bases). Trimming removed 8 bases from V and 2 bases from J, with 13 bases in between. There are 13 residues in the CDR3. Germline-derived CDR1 and CDR2 are LGHDT and YNNKEL (reference sequence).

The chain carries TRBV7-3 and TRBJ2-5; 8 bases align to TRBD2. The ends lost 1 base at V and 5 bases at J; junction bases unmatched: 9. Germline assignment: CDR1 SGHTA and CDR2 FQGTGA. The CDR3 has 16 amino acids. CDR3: CASSLRGTSFSETQYF. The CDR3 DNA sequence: TGTGCCAGCAGCTTAAGGGGGACTAGTTTTTCGGAGACCCAGTACTTC. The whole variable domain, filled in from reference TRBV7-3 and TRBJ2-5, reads GAGVSQTPSNKVTEKGKYVELRCDPISGHTALYWYRQSLGQGPEFLIYFQGTGAADDSGLPNDRFFAVRPEGSVSTLKIQRTERGDSAVYLCASSLRGTSFSETQYFGPGTRLLVL.

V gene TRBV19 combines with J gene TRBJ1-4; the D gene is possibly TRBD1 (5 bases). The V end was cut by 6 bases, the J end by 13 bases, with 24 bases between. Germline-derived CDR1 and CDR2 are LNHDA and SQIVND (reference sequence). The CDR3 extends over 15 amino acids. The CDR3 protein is CASRSGGQVPRRLFF. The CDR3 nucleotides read TGTGCCAGTAGGTCGGGGGGTCAAGTTCCTCGGCGACTGTTTTTT.

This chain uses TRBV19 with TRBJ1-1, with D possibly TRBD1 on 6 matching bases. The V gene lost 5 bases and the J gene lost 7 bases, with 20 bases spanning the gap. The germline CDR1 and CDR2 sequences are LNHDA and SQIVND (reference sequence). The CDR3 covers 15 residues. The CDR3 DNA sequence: TGTGCCAGTAGTCCCTCCCGGGGGGCCGATCTTGAAGCTTTCTTT. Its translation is CASSPSRGADLEAFF. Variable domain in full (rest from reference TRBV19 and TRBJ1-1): DGGITQSPKYLFRKEGQNVTLSCEQNLNHDAMYWYRQDPGQGLRLIYYSQIVNDFQKGDIAEGYSVSREKKESFPLTVTSAQKNPTAFYLCASSPSRGADLEAFFGQGTRLTVV.

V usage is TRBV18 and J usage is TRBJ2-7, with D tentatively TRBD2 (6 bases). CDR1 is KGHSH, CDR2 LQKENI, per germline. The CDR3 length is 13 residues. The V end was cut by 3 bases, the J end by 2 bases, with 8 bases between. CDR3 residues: CASSPGGPYEQYF. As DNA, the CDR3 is TGTGCCAGCTCACCGGGGGGTCCCTACGAGCAGTACTTC.

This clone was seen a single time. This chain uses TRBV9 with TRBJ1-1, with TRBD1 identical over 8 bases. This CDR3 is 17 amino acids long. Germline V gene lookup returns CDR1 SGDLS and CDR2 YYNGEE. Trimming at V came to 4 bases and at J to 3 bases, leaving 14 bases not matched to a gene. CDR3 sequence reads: CASSSPNSDRAYTEAFF. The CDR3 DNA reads TGTGCCAGCAGCTCACCAAATTCGGACAGGGCTTACACTGAAGCTTTCTTT.

In nucleotides, the CDR3 is TGTGCCAGCAGTCCTACTGGACAGGGTACCTACGAGCAGTACTTC. Protein: CASSPTGQGTYEQYF. The chain links TRBV6-5 to TRBJ2-7, with TRBD1 identical over 8 bases. CDR3 length: 15 amino acids. The V gene's germline CDR1 is MNHEY and CDR2 SVGAGI. V was pared by 5 bases and J by 2 bases, with 8 bases of the junction left unmatched.

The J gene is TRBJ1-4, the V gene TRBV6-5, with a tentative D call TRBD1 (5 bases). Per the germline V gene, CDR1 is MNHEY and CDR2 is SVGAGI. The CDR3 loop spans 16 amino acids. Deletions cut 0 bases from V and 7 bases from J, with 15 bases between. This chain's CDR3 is CASSYSRGGLGEKLFF. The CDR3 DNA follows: TGTGCCAGCAGTTACTCGCGGGGCGGCCTGGGTGAAAAACTGTTTTTT.

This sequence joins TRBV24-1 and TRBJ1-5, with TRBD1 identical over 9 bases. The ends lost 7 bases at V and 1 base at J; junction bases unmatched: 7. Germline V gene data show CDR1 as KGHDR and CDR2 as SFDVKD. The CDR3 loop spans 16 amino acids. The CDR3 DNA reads TGTGCCACCAGCGGGACAGGGAGTGCAAGCAATCAGCCCCAGCATTTT. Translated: CATSGTGSASNQPQHF.

This chain's CDR3 is CASSLAGSPREKLFF. The CDR3 bases are TGTGCCAGCAGCTTAGCAGGCAGCCCGCGGGAAAAACTGTTTTTT. J is TRBJ1-4 and V is TRBV7-8, with D unclear. CDR3 length: 15 residues. Trimming took 0 bases from V and 8 from J, leaving 13 bases between them. Germline V gene sequence: CDR1 SGHVS, CDR2 FQNEAQ.